The 8 T cell receptor beta chains reported below all come from one sample, sequenced in a study of vaccination effects on CD4 cells after COVID-19. Under the ViraFEST assay, PBMC were stimulated with viral peptide pools so that antigen-specific CD4+ T cells expanded. Sequencing was performed afterwards. CD4+ T cell isolation took place after about 11 days of culture. All study participants received two doses of BNT162b2 or mRNA-1273 vaccine. Antigens of these TCRs are unknown. Here immunoSEQ multiplex PCR was the method, and the copy in TCRdb shows in-frame clones only, minus some. The profile shows 30,000 to 40,000 clones, around 70% of them singletons. The sample in question was CD4+ T cells from PBMCs cultured with HCoV-229E spike peptides, obtained after COVID-19 vaccination. The receptor source for this set is a human donor who received a COVID-19 vaccine.

J is TRBJ2-5 and V is TRBV5-6, with D possibly TRBD1 on 6 matching bases. The CDR3 contains 14 residues. Trimming stripped 2 bases from V and 6 bases from J, with 14 bases between. The germline gives CDR1 SGHDT, CDR2 YYEEEE. The CDR3 nucleotides are TGTGCCAGCAGCTTAGGTCAGGGGCGACAGACCCAGTACTTC. This translates into CASSLGQGRQTQYF.

This chain links TRBV6-5 with TRBJ2-7; 11 positions match TRBD1. CDR3 length: 15 amino acids. The V segment lost 4 bases and the J segment 4 bases; nucleotides outside the gene matches: 6. The germline V gene encodes CDR1 MNHEY and CDR2 SVGAGI. For the CDR3, the DNA is TGTGCCAGCAGTTCTCCGGGACAGGGGGTATACGAGCAGTACTTC. It translates to CASSSPGQGVYEQYF.

This clone is medium-sized within its sample. The CDR3 reads CASSEPGTAVRSNYGYTF. In DNA, the CDR3 is TGCGCCAGCAGCGAACCCGGGACAGCCGTCCGAAGTAACTATGGCTACACCTTC. V and J are TRBV5-1 and TRBJ1-2, with 7 bases lining up with TRBD1. V lost 4 bases, J lost 1 base, and 16 bases stayed unmatched. The CDR3 is 18 residues long. Germline V CDR1 and CDR2: SGHRS, YFSETQ.

This clone was detected a few times. CDR3 amino acids: CASPPEVKNTEAFF. Here the CDR3 DNA reads TGCGCCAGTCCGCCCGAGGTGAAGAACACTGAAGCTTTCTTT. The rearrangement links TRBV5-1 to TRBJ1-1; D not resolved. Between the trimmed V and J ends, which lost 8 bases and 1 base, there was a span of 15 bases. CDR1 SGHRS and CDR2 YFSETQ come from the germline V gene. The CDR3 sequence is 14 residues long.

This clone has more than one count but fewer than ten. The chain is built from TRBV20-1 and TRBJ2-7; no definite D call. The V gene's germline CDR1 is DFQATT and CDR2 SNEGSKA (reference sequence). This CDR3 region has 11 residues. Trimming removed 6 bases at V and 3 bases at J, with 9 bases between. This CDR3 reads CSAEWDYEQYF. For the CDR3, the DNA is TGCAGTGCGGAATGGGACTACGAGCAGTACTTC.

The V and J genes are TRBV7-9 and TRBJ1-3; D not resolved. The CDR3 covers 14 residues. Germline V gives CDR1 SEHNR, CDR2 FQNEAQ (reference sequence). The V end lost 5 bases, the J end lost 2 bases, and 10 bases lay between the germline ends. CDR3 DNA: TGTGCCAGCAGCCTCGATCGAGCTGGAAACACCATATATTTT. Its protein is CASSLDRAGNTIYF.

This chain joins TRBV27 and TRBJ1-1, with D uncertain. The CDR3 length is 13 residues. Germline CDR1 and CDR2: MNHEY and SMNVEV (reference sequence). Trimming left V 3 bases short and J 1 base short, with 6 bases between. The CDR3 sequence is CASSLQSNTEAFF. In DNA, the CDR3 is TGTGCCAGCAGTTTGCAGTCGAACACTGAAGCTTTCTTT.

V gene TRBV5-1 combines with J gene TRBJ1-2; tentatively, D is TRBD1 (6 bases). Germline V gene sequence: CDR1 SGHRS, CDR2 YFSETQ. CDR3 size: 13 residues. V was cut by 1 base and J by 6 bases, with 10 bases left in between. The CDR3, as DNA: TGCGCCAGCAGCTTGCTACAGGGTGATGGCTACACCTTC. This sequence encodes CASSLLQGDGYTF.